This T cell receptor (beta chain) comes out of a study of CD4+ T cells in melanoma. CDR1 SGHTS and CDR2 YDEGEE come from the germline V gene. V lost 0 bases to trimming and J lost 9 bases, with 13 bases between them. The CDR3 contains 15 residues. Findings and caveats of the study: Diverse differentiation states were reported for melanoma neoantigen-specific CD4+ T cells. A reported correlation linked neoantigen-specific CD4+ T cells to CD8+, macrophage and B cell function.

To note about this clone: Its cognate antigen is unknown.

Assay: immunoSEQ multiplex PCR; the TCRdb copy retains only in-frame clones and omits some. The table lists tens of thousands of clones, roughly 73% of them singletons, with about 8.8% in the top ten. This receptor was obtained from a human donor with melanoma. The gene calls are TRBV5-8 and TRBJ1-6; D perhaps matches TRBD1 (6 bases). CDR3 sequence: CASSLVGGGSSPLHF. CDR3 coding DNA: TGTGCCAGCAGCTTGGTGGGGGGCGGGAGTTCACCCCTCCACTTT.